Shown below are 32 T cell receptor beta chains from a single sample sequenced in a study of T cell changes during pregnancy in multiple sclerosis. Data came from immunoSEQ multiplex PCR; TCRdb stores just in-frame clones and leaves some out. The data show some 42,000 clones, 93% seen once. The source material was CD4+ T cells from peripheral blood mononuclear cells, sampled in the third trimester of pregnancy. These receptors originate from a female donor with multiple sclerosis, enrolled in a pregnancy study.

This chain links TRBV7-3 with TRBJ2-7; a weak D match, TRBD1 (6 bases). The germline V gene has CDR1 SGHTA and CDR2 FQGTGA. The ends were cut back, 1 base at V and 4 bases at J, with 14 bases in the middle. CDR3 size: 15 residues. The CDR3 sequence is CASSLSIGGQYEQYF. The CDR3 DNA is TGTGCCAGCAGCTTAAGTATTGGAGGACAGTACGAGCAGTACTTC.

The CDR3 loop is CASSSPTGLLTGELFF. The DNA for the CDR3 is TGTGCCAGCAGCTCCCCGACAGGTCTTCTCACCGGGGAGCTGTTTTTT. This sequence joins TRBV7-3 and TRBJ2-2; tentatively, D is TRBD1 (6 bases). Per the germline V gene, CDR1 is SGHTA and CDR2 is FQGTGA. This CDR3 spans 16 amino acids. The V end lost 4 bases, the J end lost 4 bases, and 16 bases lay between the germline ends.

This clone was seen only once. The chain couples TRBV7-2 to TRBJ2-2; unclear D gene. CDR1 and CDR2 (germline): SGHTA, FQGNSA. The CDR3 spans 13 residues. Trimming pared 6 bases from V and 5 bases from J, leaving 10 bases between. This chain's CDR3 is CASRSGGTGELFF. The CDR3 coding sequence is TGTGCCAGCAGATCCGGTGGTACCGGGGAGCTGTTTTTT.

The chain has TRBV5-1 and TRBJ2-3; possibly TRBD1 for D (6 bases). The CDR3 contains 13 residues. CDR1 and CDR2 (germline): SGHRS, YFSETQ. Trimming pared 6 bases from V and 3 bases from J, leaving 11 bases between. The CDR3 here is CASTITGTDTQYF. The CDR3 nucleotides are TGCGCCAGCACCATAACAGGGACAGATACGCAGTATTTT.

Only a few counts were recorded for this clone. V is TRBV7-9 and J is TRBJ2-1, with D perhaps TRBD2 (6 bases). The CDR3 is made up of 13 amino acids. The V gene lost 1 base and the J gene lost 9 bases, with 10 bases spanning the gap. Germline V gene lookup returns CDR1 SEHNR and CDR2 FQNEAQ (reference sequence). CDR3 amino acids: CASSLGEAGEQFF. CDR3 DNA sequence: TGTGCCAGCAGCTTAGGGGAGGCGGGTGAGCAGTTCTTC.

V usage is TRBV15 and J usage is TRBJ1-4; 9 nucleotides agree with TRBD1. The J segment lost 0 bases and the V segment lost 6 bases, leaving 5 bases of the junction unmatched. CDR1 is LNHNV and CDR2 is YYDKDF in the germline V gene (reference sequence). The CDR3 totals 16 residues. In DNA form, the CDR3 reads TGTGCCACCAGATCGGGACAGGGAACAACTAATGAAAAACTGTTTTTT. This codes for CATRSGQGTTNEKLFF.

The CDR3, as DNA: TGTGCCAGCAGCTTAAGGGGGGGGCCTTCTTATGAGCAGTTCTTC. It translates to CASSLRGGPSYEQFF. V gene TRBV7-3 combines with J gene TRBJ2-1, with D perhaps matching TRBD2 (7 bases). CDR3 length: 15 amino acids. Germline loops: CDR1 SGHTA, CDR2 FQGTGA. V gave up 1 base and J gave up 8 bases, with 15 bases separating them.

The chain carries TRBV21-1 and TRBJ2-5; no DNA check was done on the table's D call, TRBD2. TRBV21-1 is assigned pseudogene status. The CDR3 runs to 17 residues. CDR3 amino acids: CASSKAASGRGLETQYF. Here the CDR3 DNA reads TGTGCCAGCAGCAAAGCGGCTAGCGGGAGAGGCTTGGAGACCCAGTACTTC.

There are a few counts of this clone. J is TRBJ1-2 and V is TRBV28; 7 bases are shared with TRBD1. Losses at the gene ends were 7 bases for V and 1 base for J; bases not matched to a gene: 9. This CDR3 spans 15 amino acids. Germline assignment: CDR1 MDHEN and CDR2 SYDVKM. The CDR3 sequence: CASTPPGGGNYGYTF. The CDR3 nucleotides are TGTGCCAGCACTCCCCCAGGGGGAGGTAACTATGGCTACACCTTC.

The chain uses TRBV6-4 and TRBJ2-3; weak D call: TRBD2 (6 bases). The germline gives CDR1 MRHNA, CDR2 SNTAGT. V lost 2 bases to trimming and J lost 4 bases, with 19 bases between them. The CDR3 spans 17 residues. CDR3 sequence: CASSDDPAGSHSDTQYF. In DNA form, the CDR3 reads TGTGCCAGCAGTGACGACCCTGCGGGGTCACATTCAGATACGCAGTATTTT.

The V call is TRBV19, the J call TRBJ2-1; 7 nucleotides match TRBD2. CDR1 LNHDA and CDR2 SQIVND come from the germline V gene (reference sequence). V shed 5 bases and J 10 bases; nucleotides not matched to a gene: 11. This CDR3 is 14 amino acids long. The CDR3 loop is CASSGSVGGNEQFF. The CDR3 coding sequence is TGTGCCAGTAGTGGTAGCGTGGGGGGGAACGAGCAGTTCTTC.

The chain links TRBV5-1 to TRBJ2-1, with 10 bases lining up with TRBD2. The CDR3 sequence is 17 residues long. Germline CDR1 reads SGHRS; CDR2 reads YFSETQ. V trimming: 4 bases; J trimming: 5 bases; junction bases outside the gene matches: 12. In nucleotides, the CDR3 is TGCGCCAGCAGCGTGAGGGGAGGAGGGACTAGCGACAATGAGCAGTTCTTC. Its translation is CASSVRGGGTSDNEQFF.

V gene TRBV12-2 combines with J gene TRBJ2-2; the table's D gene call, TRBD2, was not cross checked with the DNA. TRBV12-2 is termed a pseudogene. The CDR3 has 14 amino acids. The CDR3 nucleotides read TGTGCAAGTCGTTTAACTAGAGGTCCCGGGGAGCTGTTTTTT. The encoded protein is CASRLTRGPGELFF.

This clone showed up just once. The chain has TRBV18 and TRBJ2-3; TRBD2 agrees at 13 bases. Looked up from germline, CDR1 is KGHSH and CDR2 is LQKENI. After removal of 3 bases from V and 7 bases from J, the junction contained 13 bases not matched to a gene. The CDR3 runs 18 residues. The CDR3 loop is CASSPSRRLGLAGNTQYF. The CDR3 coding sequence is TGTGCCAGCTCACCCTCACGCCGCTTGGGACTAGCGGGGAATACGCAGTATTTT.

The chain uses TRBV5-1 and TRBJ2-5; TRBD1 matches at 8 bases. With V trimmed by 7 bases and J by 4 bases, 15 bases remained unmatched. The CDR3 has 16 residues. Germline V gene lookup returns CDR1 SGHRS and CDR2 YFSETQ. The CDR3 region is CASSTDRDRAGETQYF. CDR3 in DNA: TGCGCCAGCTCGACGGACAGGGACCGAGCGGGAGAGACCCAGTACTTC.

The chain is built from TRBV11-3 and TRBJ1-1, with TRBD1 identical over 9 bases. The CDR3 runs to 14 residues. Germline assignment: CDR1 SGHNT and CDR2 YENEEA. The V gene end was trimmed by 5 bases and the J gene end by 1 base; junction bases not matched to a gene: 2. Here the CDR3 reads CASSRTGENTEAFF. CDR3 bases: TGTGCCAGCAGCCGGACAGGGGAGAACACTGAAGCTTTCTTT.

V gene TRBV2 combines with J gene TRBJ2-1, with 8 bases lining up with TRBD2. Germline V gene data show CDR1 as SNHLY and CDR2 as FYNNEI. V was pared by 6 bases and J by 5 bases, with 15 bases of the junction left unmatched. This CDR3 is 17 amino acids long. CDR3 nucleotides: TGTGCCAGCAGCGGACCCCGGGGTAGCGGGGTAGACAATGAGCAGTTCTTC. This sequence encodes CASSGPRGSGVDNEQFF.

CDR3 in amino acids: CASGRQGLDEQYF. Here the CDR3 DNA reads TGTGCCAGCGGGCGACAGGGTCTCGACGAGCAGTACTTC. The rearrangement uses TRBV28 and TRBJ2-7; TRBD1 matches at 7 bases. The CDR3 has 13 amino acids. The V gene's germline CDR1 is MDHEN and CDR2 SYDVKM. The V segment lost 8 bases and the J segment 5 bases; nucleotides outside the gene matches: 9.

This chain connects TRBV5-1 to TRBJ1-1, with D tentatively TRBD1 (5 bases). The CDR3 totals 14 residues. The germline V gene has CDR1 SGHRS and CDR2 YFSETQ. V was shortened by 2 bases and J by 4 bases, with 12 bases between the two germline ends. CDR3 region: CASSFDSIGTEAFF. The DNA for the CDR3 is TGCGCCAGCAGCTTTGACAGTATAGGCACTGAAGCTTTCTTT.

The chain carries TRBV6-1 and TRBJ1-1; D not certain. V was clipped by 8 bases and J by 1 base, with 8 bases between them. Germline CDR1 is MNHNS and CDR2 is SASEGT. The CDR3 extends over 12 amino acids. CDR3 in amino acids: CASARGNTEAFF. For the CDR3, the DNA is TGTGCCAGCGCGCGGGGGAACACTGAAGCTTTCTTT.

The chain combines TRBV7-9 with TRBJ2-2; D is perhaps TRBD2 (5 bases). Trimming stripped 5 bases from V and 3 bases from J, with 13 bases between. The CDR3 length is 15 residues. Germline V gives CDR1 SEHNR, CDR2 FQNEAQ (reference sequence). The CDR3 here is CASSRTKGDTGELFF. The CDR3 DNA sequence: TGTGCCAGCAGCCGTACAAAGGGAGACACCGGGGAGCTGTTTTTT.

This chain connects TRBV4-2 to TRBJ1-4, with D tentatively TRBD1 (6 bases). Looked up from germline, CDR1 is LGHNA and CDR2 is YNFKEQ. The CDR3 length is 14 residues. Trimming left V 6 bases short and J 6 bases short, with 14 bases between. The CDR3 nucleotides read TGTGCCAGCAGGGTCTCGGCAGGGGATGAAAAACTGTTTTTT. It is translated as CASRVSAGDEKLFF.

This clone was recorded once. The J gene is TRBJ2-7, the V gene TRBV5-1; D is possibly TRBD2 (5 bases). The CDR3 loop spans 15 amino acids. V lost 0 bases to trimming and J lost 3 bases, with 13 bases between them. Germline V lookup: CDR1 SGHRS, CDR2 YFSETQ. CDR3 sequence reads: CASSLVKGSNYEQYF. Here the CDR3 DNA reads TGCGCCAGCAGCTTGGTCAAAGGGAGTAACTACGAGCAGTACTTC. Looking up the rest from reference TRBV5-1 and TRBJ2-7 gives the full variable domain: KAGVTQTPRYLIKTRGQQVTLSCSPISGHRSVSWYQQTPGQGLQFLFEYFSETQRNKGNFPGRFSGRQFSNSRSEMNVSTLELGDSALYLCASSLVKGSNYEQYFGPGTRLTVT.

The chain recombines TRBV27 with TRBJ2-3, with D possibly matching TRBD2 (7 bases). Germline V gives CDR1 MNHEY, CDR2 SMNVEV (reference sequence). The germline V and J ends were trimmed by 1 base and 0 bases, with 23 bases remaining between them. The CDR3 runs to 20 residues. CDR3 amino acids: CASSLYRTGAGEGSTDTQYF. DNA of the CDR3: TGTGCCAGCAGTTTATATCGAACGGGGGCGGGAGAGGGGAGCACAGATACGCAGTATTTT.

The chain has TRBV28 and TRBJ1-5; TRBD1 aligns across 8 bases. This CDR3 region has 15 residues. Germline trimming cut 4 bases from V and 6 bases from J; bases unmatched to any gene: 8. CDR1 is MDHEN, CDR2 SYDVKM, per germline. The CDR3 spells CASSSPGQGTQPQHF. The CDR3 nucleotides read TGTGCCAGCAGTTCCCCCGGACAGGGCACTCAGCCCCAGCATTTT.

The genes are TRBV6-5 and TRBJ1-2; no clear D. The germline V gene has CDR1 MNHEY and CDR2 SVGAGI. The CDR3 consists of 12 residues. Trimming left V 6 bases short and J 7 bases short, with 12 bases between. The CDR3 loop is CASSLGGSGYTF. In DNA form, the CDR3 reads TGTGCCAGCAGCCTGGGCGGGTCTGGCTACACCTTC.

This chain links TRBV15 with TRBJ1-5; D remains ambiguous. Per germline, CDR1 LNHNV and CDR2 YYDKDF (reference sequence). Between the trimmed V and J ends, which lost 3 bases and 0 bases, there was a span of 6 bases. The CDR3 totals 14 residues. The CDR3, as DNA: TGTGCCACCAGCAGGGGCTATAGCAATCAGCCCCAGCATTTT. Encoded protein: CATSRGYSNQPQHF.

This sequence joins TRBV28 and TRBJ1-1; D might be TRBD1 (5 bases). The CDR3 has 13 residues. The germline V gene encodes CDR1 MDHEN and CDR2 SYDVKM. Deletions cut 5 bases from V and 6 bases from J, with 13 bases between. The CDR3: CASSLRDLPEAFF. The CDR3 nucleotides are TGTGCCAGCAGTCTGCGGGACCTACCTGAAGCTTTCTTT.

V and J are TRBV30 and TRBJ1-2, with D perhaps matching TRBD1 (5 bases). CDR1 GTSNPN and CDR2 SVGIG come from the germline V gene (reference sequence). The CDR3 runs to 13 residues. V was pared by 5 bases and J by 6 bases, with 16 bases between. CDR3 in DNA: TGTGCCTGGGGAGGCGGGGGAATGGATGGCTACACCTTC. As protein: CAWGGGGMDGYTF.

The chain employs TRBV7-3 and TRBJ2-7; the D is unclear. Germline loops: CDR1 SGHTA, CDR2 FQGTGA. The CDR3 covers 13 residues. V gave up 5 bases and J gave up 5 bases, with 13 bases separating them. CDR3 bases: TGTGCCAGCAGCCGCCATCCTTCGGACGAGCAGTACTTC. It is translated as CASSRHPSDEQYF.

This clone was detected only once. This chain joins TRBV2 and TRBJ2-5; tentative D call: TRBD2 (5 bases). Germline V gene sequence: CDR1 SNHLY, CDR2 FYNNEI. V shed 0 bases and J shed 2 bases, with 10 bases lying between them. The CDR3 spans 15 residues. The CDR3 loop reads CASSEALRTQETQYF. The CDR3 nucleotides read TGTGCCAGCAGTGAAGCGCTTCGGACTCAAGAGACCCAGTACTTC.

The gene calls are TRBV6-6 and TRBJ1-2; tentative D call: TRBD1 (5 bases). In germline, CDR1 is MNHNY, CDR2 SVGAGI (reference sequence). The V end lost 3 bases, the J end lost 8 bases, and 13 bases lay between the germline ends. The CDR3 sequence is 13 residues long. In DNA, the CDR3 is TGTGCCAGCAGTTATCAAGGGGCGGAAGGCTACACCTTC. The encoded protein is CASSYQGAEGYTF.